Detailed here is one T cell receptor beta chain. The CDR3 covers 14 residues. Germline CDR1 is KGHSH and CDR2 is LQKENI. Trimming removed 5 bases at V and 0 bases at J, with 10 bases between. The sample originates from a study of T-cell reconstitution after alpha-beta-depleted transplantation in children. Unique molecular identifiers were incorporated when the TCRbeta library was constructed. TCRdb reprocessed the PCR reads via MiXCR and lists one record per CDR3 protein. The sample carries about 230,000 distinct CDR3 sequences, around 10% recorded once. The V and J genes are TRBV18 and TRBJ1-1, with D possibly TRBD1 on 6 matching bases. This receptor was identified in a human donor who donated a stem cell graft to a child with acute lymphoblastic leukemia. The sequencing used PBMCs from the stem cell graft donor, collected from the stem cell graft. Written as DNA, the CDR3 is TGTGCCAGCTCAGGACAGTACGTGAACACTGAAGCTTTCTTT. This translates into CASSGQYVNTEAFF. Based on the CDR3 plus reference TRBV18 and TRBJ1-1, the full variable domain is NAGVMQNPRHLVRRRGQEARLRCSPMKGHSHVYWYRQLPEEGLKFMVYLQKENIIDESGMPKERFSAEFPKEGPSILRIQQVVRGDSAAYFCASSGQYVNTEAFFGQGTRLTVV.